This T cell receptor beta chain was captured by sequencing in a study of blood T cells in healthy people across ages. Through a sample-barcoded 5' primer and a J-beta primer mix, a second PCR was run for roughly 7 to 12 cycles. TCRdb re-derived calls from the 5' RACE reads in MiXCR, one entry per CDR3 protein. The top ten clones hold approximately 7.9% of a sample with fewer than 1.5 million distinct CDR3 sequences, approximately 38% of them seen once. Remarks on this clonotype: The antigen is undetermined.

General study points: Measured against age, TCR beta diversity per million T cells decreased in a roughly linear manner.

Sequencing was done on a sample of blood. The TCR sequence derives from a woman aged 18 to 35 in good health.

CDR3 nucleotides: TGCAGCGTTGAAGGGAAAACCGCCTACGAGCAGTACTTC. This translates into CSVEGKTAYEQYF. The chain is built from TRBV29-1 and TRBJ2-7; no definite D call. There are 13 residues in the CDR3. Trimming cost V 1 base and J 2 bases, with 9 bases left between them. In germline, CDR1 is SQVTM, CDR2 ANQGSEA.